This T cell receptor beta chain was captured in a study of blood T cell repertoires in COVID-19 (TCRdb year 2020). Background on the whole study: Samples from collaborators originated in the United States, Italy and Spain and spanned both the acute and convalescent phases of COVID-19. The repertoires were released in a freely available public database meant as a resource for research on the immune response to SARS-CoV-2. Samples came from the ongoing ImmuneRACE study (first 160 participants) plus 1,254 subjects from 6 global collaborators. Where available, HLA class I and class II types were obtained from metadata supplied by the sample provider rather than from assay-based typing. Sample metadata almost always included a de-identified subject ID, COVID-19 status, age in years and sex. The prospective study material was composed of cDNA or gDNA derived from T cells, B-cell-depleted T cells, or PBMCs. The dataset comprised deeply sampled blood TCRbeta repertoires from subjects exposed to, actively infected with, or recovered from COVID-19.

Of note for this clone: It has no known antigen specificity. No per-base quality is available; no much larger clone lies one base away.

The immunoSEQ Assay, a bias-controlled multiplex PCR, was used to amplify TCRbeta CDR3 regions from genomic DNA. The authors processed their data as follows. The number of nucleated cells in each sample was estimated from the amplification of reference gene primers within the assay. To quantify the absolute abundance of each unique TCRbeta CDR3 rearrangement, sequence reads were collapsed and filtered. Productive Simpson clonality was computed per sample as the square root of Simpson's diversity index over productive rearrangements. TCRdb's version of the immuneACCESS table is confined to in-frame rearrangements and falls short of the full clone set. An unresolved V gene accounts for under half of the shortfall where checked; the remainder is of unknown origin. Clone size and the V and J calls come from that table; the DNA yielded D and trimming. In all, the sample holds some 160,000 clones, and about 85% of those were seen once. The leading ten clones occupy around 6.2% of the sample.

Participants in the prospective study were enrolled through a virtual design, were aged 18 to 89 years, and lived in under 25 United States geographic areas. To assign participants to cohorts, the prospective study relied on clinical history that participants themselves reported in a screening survey and a study questionnaire. Recovered participants in ImmuneRACE Cohort 3 were defined as having two consecutive negative NP/OP PCR tests, clearance from a healthcare professional, or resolution of symptoms. Mobile phlebotomists in the prospective study collected whole blood, serum and a nasopharyngeal or oropharyngeal swab from every participant. Prospective study participants could optionally give additional blood draws and questionnaires over a roughly two-month period. Before DNA extraction, prospective study blood samples were shipped either frozen or at room temperature. Results and caveats for the whole study, not just this receptor: The quantity of clinical and demographic metadata differed by source and by participant and was supplied without curation.

Sequenced material: PBMCs or T cells enriched from blood (not recorded which). This clonotype was sampled from a middle-aged woman who had recovered from COVID-19.

Here the CDR3 is given as CAWSEGGTHNSPLHF. The DNA sequence is TGTGCCTGGAGTGAGGGAGGGACTCATAATTCACCCCTCCACTTT. The receptor chain draws on TRBV30 and TRBJ1-6; possibly the D gene is TRBD1, per 5 matching bases. Trimming at the junction amounts to 1 base on V and 5 bases on J, and the germline ends lie 12 bases apart. The germline V gene encodes CDR1 GTSNPN and CDR2 SVGIG (reference sequence). The CDR3 sequence holds 15 residues, the cysteine and phenylalanine included. The kept DNA is CDR3 alone, 45 bases in frame from the first base.